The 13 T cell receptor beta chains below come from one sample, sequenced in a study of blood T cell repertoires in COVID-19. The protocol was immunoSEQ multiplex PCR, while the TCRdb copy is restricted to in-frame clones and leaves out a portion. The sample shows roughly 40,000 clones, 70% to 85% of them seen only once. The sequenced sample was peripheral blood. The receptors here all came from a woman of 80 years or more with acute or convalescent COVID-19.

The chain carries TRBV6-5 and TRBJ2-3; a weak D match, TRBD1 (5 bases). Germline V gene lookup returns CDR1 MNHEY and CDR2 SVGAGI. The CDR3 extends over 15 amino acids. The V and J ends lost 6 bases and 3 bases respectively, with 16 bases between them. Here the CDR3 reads CASSQGVGETDTQYF. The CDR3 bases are TGTGCCAGCAGCCAGGGCGTGGGTGAAACAGATACGCAGTATTTT.

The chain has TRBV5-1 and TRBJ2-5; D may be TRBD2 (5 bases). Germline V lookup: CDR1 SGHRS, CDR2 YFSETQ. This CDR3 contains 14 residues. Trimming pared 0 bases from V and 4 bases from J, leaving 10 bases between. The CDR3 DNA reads TGCGCCAGCAGCTTGGGTGGGGAGAGAGAGACCCAGTACTTC. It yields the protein CASSLGGERETQYF.

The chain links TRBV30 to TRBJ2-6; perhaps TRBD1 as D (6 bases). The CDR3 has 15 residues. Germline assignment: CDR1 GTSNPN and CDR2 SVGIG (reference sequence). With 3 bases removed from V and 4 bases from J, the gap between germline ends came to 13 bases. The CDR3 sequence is CAWRPQGAGANVLTF. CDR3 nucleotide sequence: TGTGCCTGGAGACCACAGGGAGCCGGGGCCAACGTCCTGACTTTC.

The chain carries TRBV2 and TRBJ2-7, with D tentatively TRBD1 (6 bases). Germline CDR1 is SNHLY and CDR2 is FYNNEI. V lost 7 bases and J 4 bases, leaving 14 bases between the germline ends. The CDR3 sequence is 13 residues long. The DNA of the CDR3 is TGTGCCAGCATCCTCGGGACACTTTACGAGCAGTACTTC. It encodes CASILGTLYEQYF.

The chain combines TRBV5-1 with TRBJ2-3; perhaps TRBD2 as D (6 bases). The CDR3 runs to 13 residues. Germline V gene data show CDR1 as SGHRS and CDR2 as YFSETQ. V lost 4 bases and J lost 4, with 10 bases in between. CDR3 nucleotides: TGCGCCAGCAGCCCCGGGGGACCAGATACGCAGTATTTT. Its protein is CASSPGGPDTQYF.

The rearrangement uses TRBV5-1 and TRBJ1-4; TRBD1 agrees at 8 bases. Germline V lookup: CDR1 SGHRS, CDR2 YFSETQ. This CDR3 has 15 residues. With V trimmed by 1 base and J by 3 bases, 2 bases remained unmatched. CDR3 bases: TGCGCCAGCAGCTTGACGGGACAGGCTAATGAAAAACTGTTTTTT. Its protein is CASSLTGQANEKLFF.

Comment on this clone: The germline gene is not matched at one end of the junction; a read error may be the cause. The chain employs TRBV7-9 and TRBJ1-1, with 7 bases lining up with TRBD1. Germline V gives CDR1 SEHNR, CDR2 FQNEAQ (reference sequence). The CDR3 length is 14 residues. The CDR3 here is CASSLALGTEEAFF. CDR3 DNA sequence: TGTGCCAGCAGCCTAGCGTTAGGGACAGAAGAAGCTTTCTTT.

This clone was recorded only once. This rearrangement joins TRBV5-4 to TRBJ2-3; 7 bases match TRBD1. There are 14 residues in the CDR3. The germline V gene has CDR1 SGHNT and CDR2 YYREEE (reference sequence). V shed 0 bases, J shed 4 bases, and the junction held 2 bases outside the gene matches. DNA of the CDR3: TGTGCCAGCAGCTTGGTAGGGGGCGCAGATACGCAGTATTTT. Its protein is CASSLVGGADTQYF.

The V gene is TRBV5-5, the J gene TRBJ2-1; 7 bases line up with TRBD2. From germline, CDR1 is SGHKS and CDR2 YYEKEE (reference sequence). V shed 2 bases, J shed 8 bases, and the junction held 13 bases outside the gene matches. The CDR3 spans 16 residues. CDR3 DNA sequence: TGTGCCAGCAGCTTTTCTCGAACTAGCGTCGCGTATGAGCAGTTCTTC. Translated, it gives CASSFSRTSVAYEQFF.

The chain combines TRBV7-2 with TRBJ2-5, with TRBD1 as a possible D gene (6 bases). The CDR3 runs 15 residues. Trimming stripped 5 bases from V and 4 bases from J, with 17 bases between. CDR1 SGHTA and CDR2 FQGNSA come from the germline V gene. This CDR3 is CASSLQGILSETQYF. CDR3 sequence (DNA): TGTGCCAGCAGCCTACAGGGAATTTTATCAGAGACCCAGTACTTC.

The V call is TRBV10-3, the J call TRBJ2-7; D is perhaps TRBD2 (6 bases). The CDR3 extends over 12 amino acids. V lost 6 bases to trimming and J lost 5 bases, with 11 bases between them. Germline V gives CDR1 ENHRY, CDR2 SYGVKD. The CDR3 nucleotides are TGTGCCATCAGCAAACCTAGCGACGAGCAGTACTTC. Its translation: CAISKPSDEQYF.

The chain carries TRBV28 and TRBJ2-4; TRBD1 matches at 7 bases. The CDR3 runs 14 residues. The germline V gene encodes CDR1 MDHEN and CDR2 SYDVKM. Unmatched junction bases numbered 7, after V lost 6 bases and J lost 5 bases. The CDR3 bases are TGTGCCAGCAGAACCTGGACAGGTGAAAACATTCAGTACTTC. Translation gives CASRTWTGENIQYF.

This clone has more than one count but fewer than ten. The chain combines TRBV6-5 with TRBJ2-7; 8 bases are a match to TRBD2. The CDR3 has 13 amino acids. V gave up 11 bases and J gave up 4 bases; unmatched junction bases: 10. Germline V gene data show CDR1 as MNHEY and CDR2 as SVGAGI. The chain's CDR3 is CAPGGPNSYEQYF. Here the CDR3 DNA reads TGTGCCCCGGGAGGGCCCAATAGTTACGAGCAGTACTTC.